The 23 T cell receptor beta chains below all came from one sample that was sequenced in a study of blood T cell repertoires in COVID-19 (TCRdb year 2020). Library generation was performed with the immunoSEQ multiplex PCR assay. Entries here come from immuneACCESS through TCRdb and include only in-frame sequences with V and J called. Some clones fail to appear in such tables; in the studies checked, an unresolved V gene covers under half of the shortfall, and the cause of the remainder is unknown. The sample table shows 250,000 or so clones, and 84% are seen once. In total, the top ten clones hold under 5.5% of the sample. The sequencing sample was made of peripheral blood. The receptors were sampled from a man in his sixties with acute or convalescent COVID-19.

V and J are TRBV6-5 and TRBJ1-6, with D unresolved. The CDR3 is made up of 14 amino acids. The V end was cut by 2 bases, the J end by 7 bases, with 9 bases between. The germline gives CDR1 MNHEY, CDR2 SVGAGI. The CDR3 bases are TGTGCCAGCAGTTACCCTACTTCGAATTCACCCCTCCACTTT. This gives the protein CASSYPTSNSPLHF.

This clone was seen a few times. The chain couples TRBV10-3 to TRBJ2-7; TRBD2 might be the D (7 bases). The CDR3 totals 16 residues. V lost 3 bases and J lost 2, with 17 bases in between. In germline, CDR1 is ENHRY, CDR2 SYGVKD. The CDR3 here is CAISEGGDRFPYEQYF. For the CDR3, the DNA is TGTGCCATCAGTGAAGGGGGGGATCGTTTTCCCTACGAGCAGTACTTC.

The chain joins TRBV2 to TRBJ1-6; weak D call: TRBD1 (6 bases). The ends were cut back, 8 bases at V and 9 bases at J, with 17 bases in the middle. The germline CDR1 and CDR2 sequences are SNHLY and FYNNEI. The CDR3 is 14 residues long. The CDR3 region has the DNA TGTGCCAGCTGTAGGGACACATTCTTTTCACCCCTCCACTTT. As protein: CASCRDTFFSPLHF.

V is TRBV9 and J is TRBJ2-3; 7 bases fit TRBD2. With V trimmed by 4 bases and J by 4 bases, 9 bases remained unmatched. The CDR3 extends over 15 amino acids. CDR1 is SGDLS, CDR2 YYNGEE, per germline. CDR3 in amino acids: CASSPRLAPSDTQYF. CDR3 coding DNA: TGTGCCAGCAGCCCAAGACTAGCCCCGTCAGATACGCAGTATTTT. The whole variable domain, filled in from reference TRBV9 and TRBJ2-3, reads DSGVTQTPKHLITATGQRVTLRCSPRSGDLSVYWYQQSLDQGLQFLIQYYNGEERAKGNILERFSAQQFPDLHSELNLSSLELGDSALYFCASSPRLAPSDTQYFGPGTRLTVL.

V usage is TRBV28 and J usage is TRBJ2-2, with D tentatively TRBD2 (5 bases). The CDR3 is made up of 14 amino acids. V lost 5 bases, J lost 7 bases, and 14 bases lay in between. Germline lookup yields CDR1 MDHEN and CDR2 SYDVKM. The CDR3 DNA is TGTGCCAGCAGTCTAGCCGTGATGGGCGGGGAGCTGTTTTTT. The encoded protein is CASSLAVMGGELFF.

This sequence joins TRBV7-9 and TRBJ1-1; perhaps TRBD1 as D (5 bases). The CDR3 runs 15 residues. Trimming left V 1 base short and J 4 bases short, with 13 bases between. Looked up from germline, CDR1 is SEHNR and CDR2 is FQNEAQ (reference sequence). In DNA form, the CDR3 reads TGTGCCAGCAGCTTAGAGGGAGGGGAGGCCACTGAAGCTTTCTTT. The encoded protein is CASSLEGGEATEAFF.

This clone appeared a single time. The chain links TRBV7-2 to TRBJ2-4; a possible D gene is TRBD1 (5 bases). Per the germline V gene, CDR1 is SGHTA and CDR2 is FQGNSA. Trimming stripped 5 bases from V and 0 bases from J, with 17 bases between. The CDR3 has 17 residues. This chain's CDR3 is CASSGAMDTVAKNIQYF. In DNA, the CDR3 is TGTGCCAGCAGCGGAGCAATGGACACAGTAGCCAAAAACATTCAGTACTTC. The complete variable domain, with remaining parts taken from reference TRBV7-2 and TRBJ2-4, reads GAGVSQSPSNKVTEKGKDVELRCDPISGHTALYWYRQSLGQGLEFLIYFQGNSAPDKSGLPSDRFSAERTGGSVSTLTIQRTQQEDSAVYLCASSGAMDTVAKNIQYFGAGTRLSVL.

The rearrangement joins TRBV18 to TRBJ1-5; TRBD1 might be the D (5 bases). The V end lost 0 bases, the J end lost 5 bases, and 11 bases lay between the germline ends. Per germline, CDR1 KGHSH and CDR2 LQKENI. The CDR3 is 15 amino acids. CDR3 sequence (DNA): TGTGCCAGCTCACCACCGGGGGGTGAACATCAGCCCCAGCATTTT. Residues: CASSPPGGEHQPQHF.

This CDR3 is CASSYGQRLETQYF. The DNA of the CDR3 is TGTGCCAGCAGTTACGGACAGAGGCTGGAGACCCAGTACTTC. The chain combines TRBV6-5 with TRBJ2-5, with D possibly being TRBD1 (6 bases). V was shortened by 2 bases and J by 5 bases, with 12 bases between the two germline ends. CDR1 is MNHEY, CDR2 SVGAGI, per germline. The CDR3 sequence is 14 residues long.

The chain links TRBV11-2 to TRBJ1-3; the D gene is possibly TRBD1 (5 bases). This CDR3 has 14 amino acids. Germline CDR1 SGHAT, CDR2 FQNNGV. The V and J ends lost 6 bases and 2 bases respectively, with 11 bases between them. Written as DNA, the CDR3 is TGTGCCAGCAGGCCGGCGGGGGCTGGAAACACCATATATTTT. Amino acid sequence: CASRPAGAGNTIYF.

The chain employs TRBV4-3 and TRBJ2-1, with 11 bases that match TRBD2. This CDR3 spans 16 amino acids. The germline V gene has CDR1 LGHNA and CDR2 YSLEER. V dropped 0 bases and J dropped 11; count of bases not matched to a gene: 9. CDR3 bases: TGCGCCAGCAGCCAAGATATTGGGACTAGCGGAACCAAGCAGTTCTTC. Protein sequence: CASSQDIGTSGTKQFF.

This chain connects TRBV6-5 to TRBJ1-6; 7 bases are a match to TRBD1. Germline V gene data show CDR1 as MNHEY and CDR2 as SVGAGI. The CDR3 is 15 residues long. Trimming took 7 bases from V and 10 from J; bases not matched to a gene: 13. CDR3 region: CASKESRQGISPLHF. The DNA of the CDR3 is TGTGCCAGCAAAGAGTCCCGACAGGGAATCTCACCCCTCCACTTT.

V gene TRBV19 combines with J gene TRBJ1-2; weak D call: TRBD1 (5 bases). V dropped 7 bases and J dropped 5 bases, with 26 bases sitting between them. The germline gives CDR1 LNHDA, CDR2 SQIVND (reference sequence). This CDR3 has 17 amino acids. As DNA, the CDR3 is TGTGCCAGTAAGGAATTTTATGTTGTCTCCAGGGCTTATGGCTACACCTTC. Its protein product is CASKEFYVVSRAYGYTF.

The chain has TRBV6-4 and TRBJ2-2; TRBD2 aligns across 7 bases. Germline V CDR1 and CDR2: MRHNA, SNTAGT. The trim removed 2 bases at V and 1 base at J, leaving 4 bases unmatched. This CDR3 is 16 amino acids long. CDR3 sequence (DNA): TGTGCCAGCAGTGACGTCCGCGGGGGGAACACCGGGGAGCTGTTTTTT. Its protein is CASSDVRGGNTGELFF.

The chain couples TRBV9 to TRBJ1-4, with 7 bases lining up with TRBD1. This CDR3 is 16 amino acids long. Germline values: CDR1 SGDLS, CDR2 YYNGEE. V gave up 4 bases and J gave up 1 base; unmatched junction bases: 7. The DNA for the CDR3 is TGTGCCAGCAGCAGACAGGGACTGGTAACTAATGAAAAACTGTTTTTT. Amino acid sequence: CASSRQGLVTNEKLFF.

The genes are TRBV19 and TRBJ1-1, with TRBD1 identical over 8 bases. Germline V gene data show CDR1 as LNHDA and CDR2 as SQIVND (reference sequence). The V gene end was trimmed by 8 bases and the J gene end by 1 base; junction bases not matched to a gene: 3. This CDR3 has 13 amino acids. CDR3 DNA sequence: TGTGCCAGTCAGACAGGGGCGAACACTGAAGCTTTCTTT. Its translation: CASQTGANTEAFF.

The genes are TRBV12-3 or TRBV12-4 and TRBJ1-1, with a tentative D call TRBD1 (5 bases). V lost 7 bases and J 11 bases, leaving 17 bases between the germline ends. The CDR3 is 12 residues long. The CDR3, as DNA: TGTGCCAGCACGGACCTCGGGGGGAGTGCTTTCTTT. Encoded protein: CASTDLGGSAFF.

The chain is built from TRBV5-1 and TRBJ2-1, with 7 positions matching TRBD1. Trimming took 3 bases from V and 7 from J; bases not matched to a gene: 10. From germline, CDR1 is SGHRS and CDR2 YFSETQ. CDR3 length: 15 residues. In DNA, the CDR3 is TGCGCCAGCAGCTCCACAGGGGTTCTGGCGAATGAGCAGTTCTTC. This translates into CASSSTGVLANEQFF. Full variable domain (outside the CDR3, taken from reference TRBV5-1 and TRBJ2-1): KAGVTQTPRYLIKTRGQQVTLSCSPISGHRSVSWYQQTPGQGLQFLFEYFSETQRNKGNFPGRFSGRQFSNSRSEMNVSTLELGDSALYLCASSSTGVLANEQFFGPGTRLTVL.

V and J are TRBV3-1 (or the pseudogene TRBV3-2) and TRBJ2-7, with D uncertain. The length of the CDR3 is 14 residues. Germline assignment: CDR1 LGHDT and CDR2 YNNKEL (reference sequence). Between the trimmed V and J ends, which lost 0 bases and 1 base, there was a span of 7 bases. This CDR3 reads CASSQEGNSYEQYF. The CDR3 nucleotides read TGTGCCAGCAGCCAAGAGGGCAATTCCTACGAGCAGTACTTC.

With regard to this clone: An end of the junction differs from the germline gene, which may be a read error. This chain connects TRBV7-7 to TRBJ2-1; TRBD2 matches at 8 bases. The CDR3 contains 13 residues. Germline assignment: CDR1 SSHAT and CDR2 FNYEAQ (reference sequence). The CDR3 reads CASSAREGNEQFF. CDR3 in DNA: TGTGCTAGCAGCGCCCGGGAGGGGAATGAGCAGTTCTTC.

Here the CDR3 DNA reads TGCGCCAGCAGCTTGTGGGGGGACACTGAAGCTTTCTTT. This encodes CASSLWGDTEAFF. The rearrangement links TRBV5-1 to TRBJ1-1; possible D gene TRBD1, 5 bases. The CDR3 totals 13 residues. Trimming removed 1 base from V and 3 bases from J, with 7 bases in between. Germline V gene data show CDR1 as SGHRS and CDR2 as YFSETQ. Looking up the rest from reference TRBV5-1 and TRBJ1-1 gives the full variable domain: KAGVTQTPRYLIKTRGQQVTLSCSPISGHRSVSWYQQTPGQGLQFLFEYFSETQRNKGNFPGRFSGRQFSNSRSEMNVSTLELGDSALYLCASSLWGDTEAFFGQGTRLTVV.

V usage is TRBV6-2 or TRBV6-3 and J usage is TRBJ2-1; possibly TRBD1 for D (7 bases). Trimming stripped 3 bases from V and 4 bases from J, with 10 bases between. Germline V gene lookup returns CDR1 MNHEY and CDR2 SVGEGT. There are 14 residues in the CDR3. The DNA for the CDR3 is TGTGCCAGCAGTTATGCGGGACAGTACAATGAGCAGTTCTTC. Translating it yields CASSYAGQYNEQFF.

This chain uses TRBV7-9 with TRBJ2-2; 7 bases are a match to TRBD1. Germline-derived CDR1 and CDR2 are SEHNR and FQNEAQ (reference sequence). Trimming took 4 bases from V and 0 from J; bases not matched to a gene: 5. This CDR3 contains 16 residues. The CDR3 DNA sequence: TGTGCCAGCAGCTATCCGGGACAGACGAACACCGGGGAGCTGTTTTTT. Protein sequence: CASSYPGQTNTGELFF.